Below are 22 T cell receptor beta chains sequenced from a single sample in a study of identical twins' blood T cells. One entry per CDR3 protein results from TCRdb running MiXCR on the 5' RACE reads. The sample has fewer than 450,000 distinct CDR3 sequences; about 28% are singletons. Sequencing was performed on PBMCs. The receptors derive from a woman between 18 and 55 years old in good health.

This clonotype turned up a few times. This rearrangement joins TRBV20-1 to TRBJ2-7; possibly TRBD2 for D (6 bases). The CDR3 extends over 13 amino acids. V lost 4 bases and J 3 bases, leaving 13 bases between the germline ends. The germline gives CDR1 DFQATT, CDR2 SNEGSKA (reference sequence). The CDR3 DNA reads as TGCAGTGCTATATCGTGGGGGGACTACGAGCAGTACTTC. Translated: CSAISWGDYEQYF.

This clonotype has only a few counts. The V and J genes are TRBV10-3 and TRBJ2-1; the match to TRBD1 covers 7 bases. J lost 1 base, V lost 8 bases, and 5 bases had no gene match. The germline V gene has CDR1 ENHRY and CDR2 SYGVKD. The CDR3 consists of 14 residues. The CDR3 nucleotides are TGTGCCATCGGACAGGATAGGTCCTACAATGAGCAGTTCTTC. Translating it yields CAIGQDRSYNEQFF.

V usage is TRBV4-3 and J usage is TRBJ2-7, with TRBD2 as a possible D gene (5 bases). This CDR3 contains 15 residues. Germline CDR1 and CDR2: LGHNA and YSLEER. The V gene lost 0 bases and the J gene lost 1 base, with 10 bases spanning the gap. Here the CDR3 reads CASSQDRGISYEQYF. The CDR3 coding sequence is TGCGCCAGCAGCCAAGACCGGGGAATATCCTACGAGCAGTACTTC.

J is TRBJ1-2 and V is TRBV29-1, with D possibly being TRBD1 (5 bases). The CDR3 has 13 amino acids. Between the trimmed V and J ends, which lost 8 bases and 8 bases, there was a span of 21 bases. Germline V lookup: CDR1 SQVTM, CDR2 ANQGSEA. CDR3: CSPKSRDVYGYTF. The CDR3 bases are TGCAGCCCTAAGAGCAGGGATGTTTACGGCTACACCTTC.

V usage is TRBV12-5 and J usage is TRBJ2-2, with unresolved D. The CDR3 runs to 11 residues. Germline values: CDR1 LGHNT, CDR2 FRNRAP. V lost 6 bases and J lost 7, with 6 bases in between. CDR3 in DNA: TGTGCTAGTGGCTTGTTCGGGGAGCTGTTTTTT. It encodes CASGLFGELFF.

This sequence joins TRBV3-1 and TRBJ1-1, with D hard to call. The CDR3 contains 12 residues. Germline V gene data show CDR1 as LGHDT and CDR2 as YNNKEL (reference sequence). Trimming shortened V by 4 bases and J by 8 bases, and 11 bases separated the two germline ends. CDR3 in amino acids: CASSRPPREAFF. For the CDR3, the DNA is TGTGCCAGCAGCCGACCTCCACGCGAAGCTTTCTTT.

The chain couples TRBV28 to TRBJ1-1; D remains unclear. The CDR3 is 12 residues long. CDR1 MDHEN and CDR2 SYDVKM come from the germline V gene. Between the trimmed V and J ends, which lost 7 bases and 0 bases, there was a span of 6 bases. CDR3 loop: CASITLNTEAFF. For the CDR3, the DNA is TGTGCCAGCATCACACTGAACACTGAAGCTTTCTTT.

This clonotype was counted only a few times. This chain links TRBV7-9 with TRBJ2-1, with 9 positions matching TRBD1. V gave up 5 bases and J gave up 2 bases; unmatched junction bases: 4. Germline CDR1 is SEHNR and CDR2 is FQNEAQ (reference sequence). The CDR3 covers 15 residues. The CDR3 region has the DNA TGTGCCAGCAGCCACCGGGACAGGGCCTACAATGAGCAGTTCTTC. It specifies CASSHRDRAYNEQFF.

V and J are TRBV6-5 and TRBJ1-4; D unresolved. Germline V gene lookup returns CDR1 MNHEY and CDR2 SVGAGI. Trimming took 0 bases from V and 0 from J, leaving 5 bases between them. This CDR3 is built from 15 residues. CDR3: CASSYSRTTNEKLFF. In DNA form, the CDR3 reads TGTGCCAGCAGTTACTCCAGGACAACTAATGAAAAACTGTTTTTT.

This clonotype has just a few counts. The rearrangement uses TRBV10-3 and TRBJ2-3; D gene ambiguous. CDR3 length equals 12 residues. V was clipped by 6 bases and J by 2 bases, with 6 bases between them. Germline CDR1 and CDR2: ENHRY and SYGVKD. In nucleotides, the CDR3 is TGTGCCATCAGGAACTACACAGATACGCAGTATTTT. Amino acid sequence: CAIRNYTDTQYF.

This clonotype was recorded many times. The V gene is TRBV6-2 or TRBV6-3, the J gene TRBJ2-3; possible D gene TRBD2, 5 bases. CDR1 and CDR2 (germline): MNHEY, SVGEGT. Between the trimmed V and J ends, which lost 2 bases and 0 bases, there was a span of 9 bases. The CDR3 is 15 amino acids. CDR3 coding DNA: TGTGCCAGCAGTTACAGCGGCGGAAGCACAGATACGCAGTATTTT. It yields the protein CASSYSGGSTDTQYF.

This sequence joins TRBV20-1 and TRBJ2-7; 9 positions agree with TRBD2. Germline V gives CDR1 DFQATT, CDR2 SNEGSKA (reference sequence). V was pared by 4 bases and J by 5 bases, with 12 bases of the junction left unmatched. This CDR3 comprises 15 residues. The CDR3 protein is CSAIAGGALIHEQYF. The DNA of the CDR3 is TGCAGTGCTATTGCGGGGGGGGCTCTAATCCACGAGCAGTACTTC.

This clonotype was counted between two and nine times. The chain joins TRBV7-2 to TRBJ2-1; 8 positions match TRBD2. The germline CDR1 and CDR2 sequences are SGHTA and FQGNSA. V lost 2 bases to trimming and J lost 8 bases; unmatched junction nucleotides: 8. CDR3 length: 15 amino acids. The DNA for the CDR3 is TGTGCCAGCAGCTTAAACTGCGGGAGGACCTATGAGCAGTTCTTC. It yields the protein CASSLNCGRTYEQFF.

This clonotype was observed at least ten times. In DNA, the CDR3 is TGCAGTGCTGTACCCCCCTCGGGGGATAACTATGGCTACACCTTC. Residues: CSAVPPSGDNYGYTF. V is TRBV20-1 and J is TRBJ1-2, with D maybe TRBD1 (5 bases). Trimming pared 5 bases from V and 1 base from J, leaving 17 bases between. Germline V gene sequence: CDR1 DFQATT, CDR2 SNEGSKA (reference sequence). This CDR3 has 15 amino acids.

This clonotype was counted only a few times. The chain joins TRBV20-1 to TRBJ2-7, with TRBD2 matching 12 bases. Looked up from germline, CDR1 is DFQATT and CDR2 is SNEGSKA (reference sequence). The CDR3 has 14 residues. V dropped 5 bases and J dropped 1; count of bases not matched to a gene: 3. DNA of the CDR3: TGCAGTGCTCCAGGACTAGCGGGATCCTACGAGCAGTACTTC. It encodes CSAPGLAGSYEQYF.

There are a few counts of this clonotype. This chain joins TRBV7-8 and TRBJ1-1; D is undetermined. The CDR3 is 16 residues long. The ends were cut back, 5 bases at V and 0 bases at J, with 16 bases in the middle. The V gene's germline CDR1 is SGHVS and CDR2 FQNEAQ. The CDR3: CASSPSGAVLNTEAFF. CDR3 nucleotides: TGTGCCAGCAGCCCGTCGGGTGCAGTTTTGAACACTGAAGCTTTCTTT.

As to this clonotype: The junction differs from germline at one of its ends, possibly a read error. This chain joins TRBV24-1 and TRBJ1-3; 8 positions match TRBD1. Looked up from germline, CDR1 is KGHDR and CDR2 is SFDVKD. The CDR3 is made up of 17 amino acids. The CDR3 loop reads CATKDREASVSGDTIYF. DNA of the CDR3: TGTGCCACCAAGGACAGGGAAGCCTCGGTCTCTGGAGACACCATATATTTT.

This clonotype is a singleton in its sample. Germline and junction disagree at one end, which may indicate a read error. The chain has TRBV5-1 and TRBJ1-2; no firm D call. There are 15 residues in the CDR3. The germline gives CDR1 SGHRS, CDR2 YFSETQ. The CDR3 reads CASRLEGTGNYGYTF. DNA for the CDR3: TGCGCCAGCAGGTTGGAGGGCACCGGTAACTATGGCTACACCTTC. The whole variable domain, remainder taken from reference TRBV5-1 and TRBJ1-2, is KAGVTQTPRYLIKTRGQQVTLSCSPISGHRSVSWYQQTPGQGLQFLFEYFSETQRNKGNFPGRFSGRQFSNSRSEMNVSTLELGDSALYLCASRLEGTGNYGYTFGSGTRLTVV.

The genes are TRBV5-1 and TRBJ2-1, with 11 bases matching TRBD2. This CDR3 spans 16 amino acids. Germline V gene data show CDR1 as SGHRS and CDR2 as YFSETQ. The trim removed 4 bases at V and 4 bases at J, leaving 7 bases unmatched. The CDR3 spells CASSISGTSGYNEQFF. DNA for the CDR3: TGCGCCAGCAGCATTTCCGGGACTAGCGGATACAATGAGCAGTTCTTC.

This chain joins TRBV28 and TRBJ2-1; 9 positions match TRBD2. Trimming took 8 bases from V and 0 from J; bases not matched to a gene: 14. The CDR3 extends over 18 amino acids. Per germline, CDR1 MDHEN and CDR2 SYDVKM. As DNA, the CDR3 is TGTGCCAGCTTGGACCTAGCGGGAAGTTTGGGCTCCTACAATGAGCAGTTCTTC. Its translation: CASLDLAGSLGSYNEQFF.

This chain links TRBV20-1 with TRBJ1-2; D is perhaps TRBD1 (5 bases). V was trimmed by 6 bases and J by 6 bases, leaving 14 bases between them. Germline lookup yields CDR1 DFQATT and CDR2 SNEGSKA (reference sequence). The CDR3 consists of 12 residues. DNA of the CDR3: TGCAGTGCCCAGGGCAGGGAAGATGGCTACACCTTC. Encoded protein: CSAQGREDGYTF.

Notes on this clonotype: A much larger clone lies one base from this, so it may be a read error. The genes are TRBV11-2 and TRBJ1-2, with a possible D match to TRBD1 (5 bases). The length of the CDR3 is 15 residues. Trimming took off 1 base at V and 5 bases at J, with 14 bases between the two ends. Germline assignment: CDR1 SGHAT and CDR2 FQNNGV. This CDR3 reads CASSLGPRQPYGYTF. CDR3 nucleotide sequence: TGTGCCAGCAGCTTAGGACCGAGACAGCCGTATGGCTACACCTTC.